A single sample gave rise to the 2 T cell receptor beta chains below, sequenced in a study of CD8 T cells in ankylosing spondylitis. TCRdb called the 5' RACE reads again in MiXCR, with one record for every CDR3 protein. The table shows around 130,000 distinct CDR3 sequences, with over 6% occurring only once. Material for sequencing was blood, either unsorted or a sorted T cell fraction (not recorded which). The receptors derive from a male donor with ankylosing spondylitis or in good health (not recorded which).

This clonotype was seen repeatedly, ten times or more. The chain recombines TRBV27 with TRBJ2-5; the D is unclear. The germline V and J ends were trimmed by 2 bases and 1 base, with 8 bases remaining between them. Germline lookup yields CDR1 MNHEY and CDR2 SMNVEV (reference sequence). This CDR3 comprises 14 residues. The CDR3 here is CASSLRLPQETQYF. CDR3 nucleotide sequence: TGTGCCAGCAGTTTAAGACTCCCCCAAGAGACCCAGTACTTC.

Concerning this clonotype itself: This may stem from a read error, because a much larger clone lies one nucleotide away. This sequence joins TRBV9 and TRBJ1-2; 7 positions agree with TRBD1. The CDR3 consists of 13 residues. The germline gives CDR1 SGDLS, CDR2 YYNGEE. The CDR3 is CTSSVLQGNGYTF. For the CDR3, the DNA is TGTACCAGCAGCGTATTACAGGGGAATGGCTACACCTTC. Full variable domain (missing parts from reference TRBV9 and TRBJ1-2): DSGVTQTPKHLITATGQRVTLRCSPRSGDLSVYWYQQSLDQGLQFLIQYYNGEERAKGNILERFSAQQFPDLHSELNLSSLELGDSALYFCTSSVLQGNGYTFGSGTRLTVV.